Presented here are 16 T cell receptor beta chains from one specimen sequenced in a study of beta chain features in type 1 diabetes. General study findings and limits: Shorter TCRB CDR3s, moderately but significantly so, marked every one of the four CD4+ subsets in Type 1 diabetes patients.

Antigen specificity for these receptors is unknown. All of the isolated RNA was reverse transcribed, so expressed TCRB transcripts were sequenced. Generated by immunoSEQ multiplex PCR, the TCRdb table keeps only in-frame clones and is missing some. The repertoire includes around 360,000 clones, approximately 12% of them detected once, and around 0.0099% sits in the top ten. Sequenced input: naive CD4+ T cells from blood. The receptors derive from a woman under 30 with type 1 diabetes.

This clone has more than one count but fewer than ten. V is TRBV5-6 and J is TRBJ1-1; 7 bases are a match to TRBD1. The V and J ends lost 3 bases and 1 base, in that order; junction bases with no gene match: 3. The germline V gene encodes CDR1 SGHDT and CDR2 YYEEEE. There are 14 residues in the CDR3. The CDR3 loop is CASSSRQGNTEAFF. CDR3 coding DNA: TGTGCCAGCAGCTCCCGACAGGGGAACACTGAAGCTTTCTTT.

This clone was found a few times. The chain carries TRBV9 and TRBJ2-2; TRBD2 matches at 9 bases. The germline V gene has CDR1 SGDLS and CDR2 YYNGEE. Trimming cost V 6 bases and J 7 bases; bases outside gene matches: 4. The CDR3 consists of 13 residues. The CDR3 protein is CASTISGSGELFF. The DNA of the CDR3 is TGTGCCAGCACCATTAGCGGGAGCGGGGAGCTGTTTTTT.

This sequence joins TRBV30 and TRBJ2-7; possibly TRBD2 for D (6 bases). V lost 4 bases, J lost 2 bases, and 15 bases lay in between. Germline V gives CDR1 GTSNPN, CDR2 SVGIG (reference sequence). The CDR3 spans 14 residues. CDR3 amino acids: CAWTGGAGPYEQYF. In nucleotides, the CDR3 is TGTGCCTGGACCGGAGGGGCGGGTCCCTACGAGCAGTACTTC.

This clone was detected only a few times. The chain recombines TRBV5-4 with TRBJ2-5; 8 nucleotides line up with TRBD1. CDR1 is SGHNT, CDR2 YYREEE, per germline (reference sequence). The V segment lost 7 bases and the J segment 2 bases; nucleotides outside the gene matches: 10. This CDR3 region has 15 residues. The CDR3 is CASALRDRLQETQYF. The CDR3 DNA reads TGTGCCAGCGCGCTCCGGGACAGGCTACAAGAGACCCAGTACTTC.

This clone turned up a few times. V gene TRBV18 combines with J gene TRBJ1-1; D perhaps matches TRBD1 (6 bases). Germline CDR1 is KGHSH and CDR2 is LQKENI. V was cut by 6 bases and J by 3 bases, with 14 bases left in between. The CDR3 has 14 residues. This chain's CDR3 is CASSPTGPYTEAFF. CDR3 DNA sequence: TGTGCCAGCTCGCCTACAGGGCCCTACACTGAAGCTTTCTTT.

This sequence joins TRBV9 and TRBJ2-7, with TRBD2 matching 8 bases. Germline assignment: CDR1 SGDLS and CDR2 YYNGEE. The CDR3 runs 14 residues. V shed 3 bases and J 1 base; nucleotides not matched to a gene: 3. CDR3 DNA sequence: TGTGCCAGCAGCGGACGGGAGGGATCCTACGAGCAGTACTTC. It codes for CASSGREGSYEQYF.

A few counts support this clone. The chain recombines TRBV9 with TRBJ2-1, with D maybe TRBD2 (6 bases). Germline CDR1 reads SGDLS; CDR2 reads YYNGEE. The V end was cut by 2 bases, the J end by 3 bases, with 9 bases between. This CDR3 comprises 14 residues. The CDR3 protein is CASSVSGVYNEQFF. The CDR3 DNA reads as TGTGCCAGCAGCGTGTCGGGAGTCTACAATGAGCAGTTCTTC.

V gene TRBV4-3 combines with J gene TRBJ2-7; possibly TRBD1 for D (5 bases). The germline V and J ends were trimmed by 4 bases and 0 bases, with 16 bases remaining between them. CDR1 is LGHNA and CDR2 is YSLEER in the germline V gene. CDR3 length equals 16 residues. Here the CDR3 DNA reads TGCGCCAGCAGCCCCTGGGGTCAGGGAAGCTCCTACGAGCAGTACTTC. It encodes CASSPWGQGSSYEQYF.

This clone was counted only a few times. The genes are TRBV5-1 and TRBJ1-2; D ambiguous. The ends were cut back, 0 bases at V and 0 bases at J, with 9 bases in the middle. The CDR3 is 15 amino acids. Per the germline V gene, CDR1 is SGHRS and CDR2 is YFSETQ. The chain's CDR3 is CASSLDGAANYGYTF. CDR3 DNA sequence: TGCGCCAGCAGCTTGGACGGAGCGGCTAACTATGGCTACACCTTC. Based on the CDR3 plus reference TRBV5-1 and TRBJ1-2, the full variable domain is KAGVTQTPRYLIKTRGQQVTLSCSPISGHRSVSWYQQTPGQGLQFLFEYFSETQRNKGNFPGRFSGRQFSNSRSEMNVSTLELGDSALYLCASSLDGAANYGYTFGSGTRLTVV.

This clone came up a few times. The rearrangement uses TRBV12-5 and TRBJ1-1; D may be TRBD1 (6 bases). The ends were cut back, 4 bases at V and 8 bases at J, with 17 bases in the middle. Looked up from germline, CDR1 is LGHNT and CDR2 is FRNRAP. CDR3 length equals 14 residues. The CDR3 here is CASGSGQTEREAFF. CDR3 DNA: TGTGCTAGTGGTTCCGGACAGACAGAAAGGGAAGCTTTCTTT.

The rearrangement joins TRBV19 to TRBJ2-5, with D possibly TRBD1 on 6 matching bases. Trimming took 6 bases from V and 5 from J, leaving 16 bases between them. This CDR3 region has 14 residues. Looked up from germline, CDR1 is LNHDA and CDR2 is SQIVND (reference sequence). The CDR3 bases are TGTGCCAGTAGGGTGGGACATCAGCGGGAGACCCAGTACTTC. Encoded protein: CASRVGHQRETQYF.

The chain joins TRBV29-1 to TRBJ1-5, with 9 bases aligning to TRBD1. Germline loops: CDR1 SQVTM, CDR2 ANQGSEA. CDR3 length: 16 residues. Trimming cost V 4 bases and J 0 bases; bases outside gene matches: 7. The CDR3 protein is CSVATGTGISNQPQHF. The CDR3 DNA reads TGCAGCGTTGCCACCGGGACAGGGATTAGCAATCAGCCCCAGCATTTT.

This chain uses TRBV9 with TRBJ2-7; TRBD1 matches 9 bases. J gave up 6 bases and V 3 bases, and 4 bases lay outside the gene matches. The germline CDR1 and CDR2 sequences are SGDLS and YYNGEE. The CDR3 has 13 amino acids. CDR3 DNA sequence: TGTGCCAGCAGCGCCCTGGACAGGGGCGAGCAGTACTTC. Protein sequence: CASSALDRGEQYF.

For the CDR3, the DNA is TGTGCCAGCAGCCCCCGGGAAACCGGCGCTTTCTTT. Translating gives CASSPRETGAFF. V gene TRBV11-3 combines with J gene TRBJ1-1; no firm D call. CDR3 size: 12 residues. The germline V and J ends were trimmed by 5 bases and 11 bases, with 15 bases remaining between them. Germline lookup yields CDR1 SGHNT and CDR2 YENEEA.

The chain employs TRBV28 and TRBJ2-5; TRBD2 aligns across 7 bases. Trimming took 5 bases from V and 7 from J; bases not matched to a gene: 13. The V gene's germline CDR1 is MDHEN and CDR2 SYDVKM. This CDR3 spans 15 amino acids. The CDR3 DNA follows: TGTGCCAGCAGTACCCCTGGACTAGGGCCTGGGACCCAGTACTTC. Its translation is CASSTPGLGPGTQYF.

This clone was detected only a few times. This chain uses TRBV27 with TRBJ2-1, with 13 bases fitting TRBD2. V shed 5 bases and J 4 bases; nucleotides not matched to a gene: 8. Germline assignment: CDR1 MNHEY and CDR2 SMNVEV (reference sequence). The CDR3 runs to 17 residues. The CDR3 is CASSTPGLAGTYNEQFF. DNA for the CDR3: TGTGCCAGCAGTACACCGGGACTAGCGGGAACGTACAATGAGCAGTTCTTC.